Listed here is a single T cell receptor beta chain. Its matching antigen is unknown. The record originates from a study of T cell responses to AZD1222 COVID-19 vaccine. Assay: immunoSEQ multiplex PCR; the TCRdb copy retains only in-frame clones and omits some. This table holds tens of thousands of clones, about 92% found once. Broader study findings: Reportedly, close to half of spike-specific TCRs are directed against unmutated variant regions. Vaccine-associated CD4 TCRs spanned spike, dominant at 160-218 and 743-854.

The ends were cut back, 2 bases at V and 0 bases at J, with 7 bases in the middle. The CDR3 extends over 14 amino acids. Germline V gives CDR1 SQVTM, CDR2 ANQGSEA. Source: peripheral blood, taken 28 days after the second AZD1222 dose. The sequence was collected from an adult who received the AZD1222 COVID-19 vaccine. This chain links TRBV29-1 with TRBJ1-4, with D unresolved. In DNA, the CDR3 is TGCAGCGTTGAACTCGCCACAACTAATGAAAAACTGTTTTTT. Translated: CSVELATTNEKLFF.